Below, 4 T cell receptor beta chains from the same sample are listed, as sequenced in a study of T cell responses to AZD1222 COVID-19 vaccine. Clones were read by immunoSEQ multiplex PCR, and TCRdb kept only the in-frame ones, dropping some. This sample has roughly 110,000 clones, with approximately 88% found just once. Specimen: peripheral blood, collected on day 0 of AZD1222 vaccination. The receptors come from an adult in good health.

In this sample, this clone turned up once. The chain has TRBV30 and TRBJ1-2; tentative D call: TRBD1 (6 bases). The CDR3 loop spans 11 amino acids. CDR1 and CDR2 (germline): GTSNPN, SVGIG (reference sequence). The CDR3 DNA reads TGTGCTGTCTGGGTGGGGGCTGGCTACACCTTC. Amino acids: CAVWVGAGYTF.

The J gene is TRBJ2-6, the V gene TRBV5-4; tentatively, D is TRBD1 (8 bases). This CDR3 contains 17 residues. The V end lost 3 bases, the J end lost 1 base, and 14 bases lay between the germline ends. CDR1 SGHNT and CDR2 YYREEE come from the germline V gene (reference sequence). For the CDR3, the DNA is TGTGCCAGCAGCTCAAACAGGGGGGGTTCTGGGGCCAACGTCCTGACTTTC. It translates to CASSSNRGGSGANVLTF.

The J gene is TRBJ2-5, the V gene TRBV3-1 (or the pseudogene TRBV3-2); unclear D gene. V lost 3 bases and J 1 base, leaving 6 bases between the germline ends. Per germline, CDR1 LGHDT and CDR2 YNNKEL (reference sequence). The CDR3 runs to 13 residues. The CDR3 loop is CASSHAGQETQYF. The CDR3 region has the DNA TGTGCCAGCAGCCATGCAGGCCAAGAGACCCAGTACTTC.

The chain uses TRBV24-1 and TRBJ2-1; 13 positions match TRBD2. Germline V CDR1 and CDR2: KGHDR, SFDVKD. CDR3 size: 18 residues. J gave up 4 bases and V 3 bases, and 8 bases lay outside the gene matches. The CDR3 DNA follows: TGTGCCACCAGTGATCTGAGGACTAGCGGGAGTCATTACAATGAGCAGTTCTTC. This codes for CATSDLRTSGSHYNEQFF.